In its sample, the clone carrying this T cell receptor (beta chain) was seen once. Profiled with immunoSEQ multiplex PCR; TCRdb holds only in-frame clones, not every one. Of over 150,000 clones in the sample, more than 80% were seen once. The data stem from a study of blood T cell repertoires in COVID-19. For the study at large: Samples taken during acute and convalescent COVID-19 were collected in the United States, Italy and Spain. T cells, B-cell-depleted T cells, or PBMCs provided the cDNA or gDNA that served as material.

The CDR3 spans 14 residues. CDR1 is LNHDA, CDR2 SQIVND, per germline (reference sequence). Trimming pared 3 bases from V and 6 bases from J, leaving 14 bases between. The V and J genes are TRBV19 and TRBJ1-2; the D gene is possibly TRBD1 (6 bases). Sequenced sample: peripheral blood. The sequence was collected from a human donor in a cohort sampled during active COVID-19. The CDR3 region has the DNA TGTGCCAGTAGTATGGGACACATCGGGGATGGCTACACCTTC. Translating it yields CASSMGHIGDGYTF.